This is a list of T cell receptor beta chains from one sample in a study of T-cell reconstitution after alpha-beta-depleted transplantation in children. MiXCR was run by TCRdb on the PCR reads, yielding one entry per CDR3 protein. The sample gives about 470,000 distinct CDR3 sequences, roughly 43% of which show up once; 27% is in the top ten. The source was PBMCs, collected before TCRalphabeta/CD19-depleted stem cell transplant. These receptors were taken from a girl between 2 and 10 years old with aplastic anemia, due to receive a stem cell transplant. The CDR3 runs from the conserved cysteine through the conserved F or W. Each record gives: J gene, V gene, D gene, clone size, CDR3 DNA, CDR3 protein. D genes are given only for firm matches. Clone size is stated in some rows and not others, as once, few, many or a class when expanded.

TRBJ2-5 | TRBV27 | TRBD2 | many | TGTGCCAGCAGACTAGCGGGAGGGCCTAAAGAGACCCAGTACTTC | CASRLAGGPKETQYF
TRBJ2-1 | TRBV3-1 | TRBD2 | - | TGTGCCAGCAGCCAAGGAGGACTAGCGCCAGGAAATGAGCAGTTCTTC | CASSQGGLAPGNEQFF
TRBJ2-7 | TRBV6-1 | TRBD1 | - | TGTGCCAGCAGTGCTACTATTGGACAGGGCTACGAGCAGTACTTC | CASSATIGQGYEQYF
TRBJ2-7 | TRBV20-1 | TRBD2 | few | TGCAGTGCTAGAGGAGCGGGGGGCTCCTACGAGCAGTACTTC | CSARGAGGSYEQYF
TRBJ1-2 | TRBV12-3/TRBV12-4 | - | - | TGTGCCAGCAGTTTTGAAATAGCGGGCCGTTACGGCTACACCTTC | CASSFEIAGRYGYTF
TRBJ2-5 | TRBV7-2 | - | - | TGTGCCAGCAGCTTCCGGGGGCCCTCGGGGGAGACCCAGTACTTC | CASSFRGPSGETQYF
TRBJ2-4 | TRBV7-8 | - | - | TGTGCCAGCAGCTCTAGGGGACAAAGAGACAAAAACATTCAGTACTTC | CASSSRGQRDKNIQYF
TRBJ2-5 | TRBV7-2 | - | many | TGTGCCAGCAGCCCGCAGAGGGGATCGGCCCAGTACTTC | CASSPQRGSAQYF
TRBJ2-7 | TRBV20-1 | - | many | TGCAGTGCTCCCAAGAAGGCGTACGAGCAGTACTTC | CSAPKKAYEQYF
TRBJ2-2 | TRBV5-1 | TRBD1 | few | TGCGCCAGCAGCTTGGCGGGACAGGGCGCGGACACCGGGGAGCTGTTTTTT | CASSLAGQGADTGELFF
TRBJ2-1 | TRBV30 | - | once | TGTGCCTGGAGTGGGCGGGGGCGATACAATGAGCAGTTCTTC | CAWSGRGRYNEQFF
TRBJ2-2 | TRBV4-2 | - | - | TGTGCCAGCAGCCAAGAACCTGGGGGGGCTGGCGGGGAGCTGTTTTTT | CASSQEPGGAGGELFF
TRBJ2-7 | TRBV20-1 | - | - | TGCAGTGCTAGCGGAATCTCCTACGAGCAGTACTTC | CSASGISYEQYF
TRBJ2-4 | TRBV29-1 | - | - | TGCAGCGTTGTACCCGTAGCCAAAAACATTCAGTACTTC | CSVVPVAKNIQYF
TRBJ1-5 | TRBV19 | - | - | TGTGCCAGTCGGTATACCAGCTATAGCAATCAGCCCCAGCATTTT | CASRYTSYSNQPQHF
TRBJ1-3 | TRBV11-2 | TRBD1 | few | TGTGCCAGCAGCTTTACCCTGACAGGGGCTGGAAACACCATATATTTT | CASSFTLTGAGNTIYF
TRBJ2-7 | TRBV12-3/TRBV12-4 | - | few | TGTGCCAGCAGTTTACGGGGCAGGGTGGACGAGCAGTACTTC | CASSLRGRVDEQYF
TRBJ2-7 | TRBV20-1 | - | - | TGCAGTGCTAGAGATCCTCGGACATTTTACGAGCAGTACTTC | CSARDPRTFYEQYF
TRBJ2-7 | TRBV20-1 | TRBD2 | - | TGCAGTGCTAGAGGGGGCGGGAGGACCTACGAGCAGTACTTC | CSARGGGRTYEQYF
TRBJ1-2 | TRBV20-1 | - | - | TGCAGTGCTAGTCCGGGACTGGCAGCATCAGGCTACACCTTC | CSASPGLAASGYTF
TRBJ2-1 | TRBV6-1 | - | - | TGTGCCAGCAGTGAAGTTCCAGGGAGCTCCTACAATGAGCAGTTCTTC | CASSEVPGSSYNEQFF
TRBJ2-2 | TRBV7-2 | - | - | TGTGCCAGCAGTCCTGACTTGTTGAACACCGGGGAGCTGTTTTTT | CASSPDLLNTGELFF
TRBJ2-1 | TRBV3-1 | TRBD2 | few | TGTGCCAGCAGCATTAGCGGGACGTCCTACAATGAGCAGTTCTTC | CASSISGTSYNEQFF
TRBJ2-6 | TRBV3-1 | - | - | TGTGCCTGCAGCAAAGATGGGGCGTGGGGAATCTCTGGGGCCAACGTCCTGACTTTC | CACSKDGAWGISGANVLTF
TRBJ2-7 | TRBV20-1 | - | many | TGCAGTGCTGGGTTCTACGAGCAGTACTTC | CSAGFYEQYF